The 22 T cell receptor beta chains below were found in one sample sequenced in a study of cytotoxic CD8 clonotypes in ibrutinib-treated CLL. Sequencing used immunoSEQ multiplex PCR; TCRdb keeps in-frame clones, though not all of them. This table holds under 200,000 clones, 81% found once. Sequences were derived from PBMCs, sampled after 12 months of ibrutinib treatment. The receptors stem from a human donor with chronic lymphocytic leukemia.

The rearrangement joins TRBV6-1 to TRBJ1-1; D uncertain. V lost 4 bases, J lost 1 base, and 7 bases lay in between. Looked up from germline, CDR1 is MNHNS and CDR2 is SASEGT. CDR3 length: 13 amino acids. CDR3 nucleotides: TGTGCCAGCAGTGTGTATACGAACACTGAAGCTTTCTTT. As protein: CASSVYTNTEAFF.

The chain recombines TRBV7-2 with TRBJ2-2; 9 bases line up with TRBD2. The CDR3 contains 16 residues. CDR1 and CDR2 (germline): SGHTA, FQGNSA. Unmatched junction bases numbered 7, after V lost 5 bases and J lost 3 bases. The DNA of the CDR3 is TGTGCCAGCAGCCCATATAGCGGGAGAGACACCGGGGAGCTGTTTTTT. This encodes CASSPYSGRDTGELFF.

CDR3 DNA: TGTGCCAGCAGTAAAAGGGCGGGGAGCCAAGCTTTCTTT. It is translated as CASSKRAGSQAFF. This sequence joins TRBV25-1 and TRBJ1-1; D not certain. V was trimmed by 5 bases and J by 9 bases, leaving 16 bases between them. This CDR3 region has 13 residues. Looked up from germline, CDR1 is MGHDK and CDR2 is SYGVNS.

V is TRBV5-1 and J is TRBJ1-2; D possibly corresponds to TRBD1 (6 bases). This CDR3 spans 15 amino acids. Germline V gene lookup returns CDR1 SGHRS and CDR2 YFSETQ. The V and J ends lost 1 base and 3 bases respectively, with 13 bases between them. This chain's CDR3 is CASSLWGARDYGYTF. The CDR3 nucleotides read TGCGCCAGCAGCTTGTGGGGGGCGCGGGACTATGGCTACACCTTC.

CDR3 nucleotides: TGTGCCATTGTAGACCAGGGGTTTAGCCAGCCCCAGCATTTT. This sequence encodes CAIVDQGFSQPQHF. The chain combines TRBV10-3 with TRBJ1-5; D may be TRBD1 (6 bases). V lost 9 bases and J lost 7, with 19 bases in between. The germline CDR1 and CDR2 sequences are ENHRY and SYGVKD. This CDR3 is 14 amino acids long.

The DNA for the CDR3 is TGCGCCAGCAGCTTAGGTTCGGGCTATGGCTACACCTTC. Its translation is CASSLGSGYGYTF. The gene calls are TRBV5-1 and TRBJ1-2; D unclear. The CDR3 is 13 amino acids. CDR1 is SGHRS and CDR2 is YFSETQ in the germline V gene. V dropped 2 bases and J dropped 4 bases, with 9 bases sitting between them.

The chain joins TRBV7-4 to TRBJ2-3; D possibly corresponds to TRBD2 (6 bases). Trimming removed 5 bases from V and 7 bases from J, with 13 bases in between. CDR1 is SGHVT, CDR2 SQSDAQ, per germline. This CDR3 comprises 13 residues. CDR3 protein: CASSQRGRHTQYF. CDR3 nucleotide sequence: TGTGCCAGCAGCCAGAGAGGGAGGCATACGCAGTATTTT. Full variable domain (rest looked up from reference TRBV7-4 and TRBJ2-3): GAGVSQSPRYKVAKRGRDVALRCDSISGHVTLYWYRQTLGQGSEVLTYSQSDAQRDKSGRPSGRFSAERPERSVSTLKIQRTEQGDSAVYLCASSQRGRHTQYFGPGTRLTVL.

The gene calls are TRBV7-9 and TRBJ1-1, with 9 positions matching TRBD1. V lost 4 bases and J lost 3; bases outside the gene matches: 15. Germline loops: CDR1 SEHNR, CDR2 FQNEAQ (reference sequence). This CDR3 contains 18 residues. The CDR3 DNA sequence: TGTGCCAGCAGCTCCTTAGCTGGGACAGGGAGGGGAGACACTGAAGCTTTCTTT. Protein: CASSSLAGTGRGDTEAFF.

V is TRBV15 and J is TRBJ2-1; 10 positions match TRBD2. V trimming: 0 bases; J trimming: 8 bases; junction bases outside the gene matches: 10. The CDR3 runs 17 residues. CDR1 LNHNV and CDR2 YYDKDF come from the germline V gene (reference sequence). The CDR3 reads CATSRDPRPGTSDEQFF. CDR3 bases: TGTGCCACCAGCAGAGACCCTCGCCCCGGGACTAGCGATGAGCAGTTCTTC. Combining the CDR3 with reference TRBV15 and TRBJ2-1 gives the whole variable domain DAMVIQNPRYQVTQFGKPVTLSCSQTLNHNVMYWYQQKSSQAPKLLFHYYDKDFNNEADTPDNFQSRRPNTSFCFLDIRSPGLGDTAMYLCATSRDPRPGTSDEQFFGPGTRLTVL.

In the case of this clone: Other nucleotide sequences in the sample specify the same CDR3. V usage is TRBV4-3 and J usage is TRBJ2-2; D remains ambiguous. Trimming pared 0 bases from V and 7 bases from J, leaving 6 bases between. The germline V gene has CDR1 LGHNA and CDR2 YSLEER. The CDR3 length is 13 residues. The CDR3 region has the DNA TGCGCCAGCAGCCAAGATAGGAGCGGGGAGCTGTTTTTT. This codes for CASSQDRSGELFF.

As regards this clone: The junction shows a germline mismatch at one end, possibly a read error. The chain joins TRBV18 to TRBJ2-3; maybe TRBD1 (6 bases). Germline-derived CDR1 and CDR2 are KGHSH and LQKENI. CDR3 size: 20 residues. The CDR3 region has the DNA TGTGCCAGCTCACCCAATATTAGAAATTTAGACAGGACCCGCACAGATGCGCAGTATTTT. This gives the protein CASSPNIRNLDRTRTDAQYF.

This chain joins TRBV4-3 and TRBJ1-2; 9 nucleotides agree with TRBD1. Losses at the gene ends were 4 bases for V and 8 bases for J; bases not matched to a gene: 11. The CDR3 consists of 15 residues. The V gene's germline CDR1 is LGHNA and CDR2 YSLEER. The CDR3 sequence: CASSPSRDRAGGYTF. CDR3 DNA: TGCGCCAGCAGCCCGTCCCGGGACAGGGCTGGGGGCTACACCTTC.

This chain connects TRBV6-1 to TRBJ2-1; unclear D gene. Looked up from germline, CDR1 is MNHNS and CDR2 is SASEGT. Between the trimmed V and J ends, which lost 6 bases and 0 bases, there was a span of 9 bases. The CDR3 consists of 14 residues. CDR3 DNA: TGTGCCAGCAGCGCCTCGAGCTCCTACAATGAGCAGTTCTTC. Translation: CASSASSSYNEQFF.

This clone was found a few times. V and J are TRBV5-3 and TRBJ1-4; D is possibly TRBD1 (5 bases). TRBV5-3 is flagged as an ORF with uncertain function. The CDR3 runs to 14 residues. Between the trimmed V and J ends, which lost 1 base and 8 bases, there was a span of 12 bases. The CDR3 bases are TGTGCCAGAAGCTTGTCTGCAGGGCGGGAAAAACTGTTTTTT. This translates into CARSLSAGREKLFF.

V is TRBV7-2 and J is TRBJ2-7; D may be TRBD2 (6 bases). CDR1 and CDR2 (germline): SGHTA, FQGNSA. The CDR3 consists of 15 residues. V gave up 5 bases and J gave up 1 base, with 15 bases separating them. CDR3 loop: CASSLQGGTSYEQYF. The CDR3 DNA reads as TGTGCCAGCAGCCTCCAAGGAGGGACTTCCTACGAGCAGTACTTC.

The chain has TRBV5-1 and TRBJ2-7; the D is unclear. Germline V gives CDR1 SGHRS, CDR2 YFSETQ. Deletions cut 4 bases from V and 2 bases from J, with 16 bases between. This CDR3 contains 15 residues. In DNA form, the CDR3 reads TGCGCCAGCAGCCATGGACGGAGAAACGCCTACGAGCAGTACTTC. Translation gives CASSHGRRNAYEQYF. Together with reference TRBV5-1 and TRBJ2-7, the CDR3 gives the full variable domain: KAGVTQTPRYLIKTRGQQVTLSCSPISGHRSVSWYQQTPGQGLQFLFEYFSETQRNKGNFPGRFSGRQFSNSRSEMNVSTLELGDSALYLCASSHGRRNAYEQYFGPGTRLTVT.

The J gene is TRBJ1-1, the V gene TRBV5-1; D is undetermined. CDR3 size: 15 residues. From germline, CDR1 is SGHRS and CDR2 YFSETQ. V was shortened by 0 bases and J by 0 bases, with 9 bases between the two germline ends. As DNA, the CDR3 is TGCGCCAGCAGCTTGGACCTGAATATGAACACTGAAGCTTTCTTT. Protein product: CASSLDLNMNTEAFF.

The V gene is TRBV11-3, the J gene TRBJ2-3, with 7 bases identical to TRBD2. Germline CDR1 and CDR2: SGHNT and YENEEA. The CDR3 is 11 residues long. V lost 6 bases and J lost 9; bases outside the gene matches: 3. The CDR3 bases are TGTGCCAGCAGTGGCGGGGGAACGCAGTATTTT. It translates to CASSGGGTQYF.

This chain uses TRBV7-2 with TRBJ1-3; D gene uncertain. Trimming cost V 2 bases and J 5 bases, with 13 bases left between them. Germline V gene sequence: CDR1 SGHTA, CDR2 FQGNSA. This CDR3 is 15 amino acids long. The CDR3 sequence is CASSLSMVRRNTIYF. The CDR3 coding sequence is TGTGCCAGCAGCTTATCCATGGTTCGAAGAAACACCATATATTTT.

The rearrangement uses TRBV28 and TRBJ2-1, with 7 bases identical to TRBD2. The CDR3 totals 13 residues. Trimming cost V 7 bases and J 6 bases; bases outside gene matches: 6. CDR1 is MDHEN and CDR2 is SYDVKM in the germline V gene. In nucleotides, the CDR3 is TGTGCCAGCATCCGCGGCGGGGGCAATGAGCAGTTCTTC. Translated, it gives CASIRGGGNEQFF.

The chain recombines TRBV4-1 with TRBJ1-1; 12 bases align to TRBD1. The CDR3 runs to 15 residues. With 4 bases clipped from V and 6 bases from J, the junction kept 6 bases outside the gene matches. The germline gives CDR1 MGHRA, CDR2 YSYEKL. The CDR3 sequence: CASSRTGTGGSEAFF. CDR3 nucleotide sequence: TGCGCCAGCAGCCGAACCGGGACAGGGGGCTCTGAAGCTTTCTTT.

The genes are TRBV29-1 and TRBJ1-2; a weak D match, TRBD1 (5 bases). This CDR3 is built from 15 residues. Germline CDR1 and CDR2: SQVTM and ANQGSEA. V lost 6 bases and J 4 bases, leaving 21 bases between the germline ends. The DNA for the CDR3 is TGCAGCGTGGACGGCGGGCGGGGGGGGAGCTATGGCTACACCTTC. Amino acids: CSVDGGRGGSYGYTF. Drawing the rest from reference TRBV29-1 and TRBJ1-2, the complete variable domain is SAVISQKPSRDICQRGTSLTIQCQVDSQVTMMFWYRQQPGQSLTLIATANQGSEATYESGFVIDKFPISRPNLTFSTLTVSNMSPEDSSIYLCSVDGGRGGSYGYTFGSGTRLTVV.